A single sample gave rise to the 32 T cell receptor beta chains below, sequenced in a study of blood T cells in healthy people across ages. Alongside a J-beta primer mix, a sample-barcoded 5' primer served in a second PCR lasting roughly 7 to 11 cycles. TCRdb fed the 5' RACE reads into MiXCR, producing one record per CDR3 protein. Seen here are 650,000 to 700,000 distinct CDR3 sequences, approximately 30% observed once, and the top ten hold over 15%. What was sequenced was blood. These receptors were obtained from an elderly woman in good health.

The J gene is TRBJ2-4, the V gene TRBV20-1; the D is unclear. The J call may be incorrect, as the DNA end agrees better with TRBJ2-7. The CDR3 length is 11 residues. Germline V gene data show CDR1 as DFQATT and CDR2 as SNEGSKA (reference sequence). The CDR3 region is CSASRVNEQYF. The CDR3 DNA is TGCAGTGCTAGTAGAGTTAACGAGCAGTACTTC.

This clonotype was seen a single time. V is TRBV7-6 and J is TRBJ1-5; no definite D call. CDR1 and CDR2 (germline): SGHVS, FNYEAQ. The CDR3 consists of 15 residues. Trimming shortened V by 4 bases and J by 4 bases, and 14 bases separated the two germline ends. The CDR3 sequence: CASSSNPGRNQPQHF. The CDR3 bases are TGTGCCAGCAGCTCGAACCCGGGTAGGAATCAGCCCCAGCATTTT. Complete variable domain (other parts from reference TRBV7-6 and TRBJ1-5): GAGVSQSPRYKVTKRGQDVALRCDPISGHVSLYWYRQALGQGPEFLTYFNYEAQQDKSGLPNDRFSAERPEGSISTLTIQRTEQRDSAMYRCASSSNPGRNQPQHFGDGTRLSIL.

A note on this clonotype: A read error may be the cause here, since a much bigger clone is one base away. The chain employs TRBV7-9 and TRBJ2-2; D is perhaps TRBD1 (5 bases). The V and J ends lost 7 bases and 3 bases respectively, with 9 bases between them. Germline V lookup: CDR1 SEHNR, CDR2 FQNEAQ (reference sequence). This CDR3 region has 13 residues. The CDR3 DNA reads TGTGCCAGCACCAAGGGGTACACCGGGGAGCTGTTTTTT. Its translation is CASTKGYTGELFF.

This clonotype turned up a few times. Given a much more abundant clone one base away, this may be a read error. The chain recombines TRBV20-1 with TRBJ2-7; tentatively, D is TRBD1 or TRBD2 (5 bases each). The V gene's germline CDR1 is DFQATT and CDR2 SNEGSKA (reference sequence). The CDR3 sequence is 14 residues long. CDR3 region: CSGLGGFGNNEQYF. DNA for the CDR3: TGCAGCGGGCTTGGGGGTTTCGGGAACAATGAGCAGTACTTC.

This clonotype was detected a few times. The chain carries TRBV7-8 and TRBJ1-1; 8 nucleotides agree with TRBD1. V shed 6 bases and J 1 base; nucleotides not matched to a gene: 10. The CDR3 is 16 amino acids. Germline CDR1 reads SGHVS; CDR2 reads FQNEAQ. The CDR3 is CASSSQGAWWNTEAFF. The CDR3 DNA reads TGTGCCAGCAGTTCTCAGGGGGCCTGGTGGAACACTGAAGCTTTCTTT. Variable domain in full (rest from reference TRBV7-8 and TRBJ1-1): GAGVSQSPRYKVAKRGQDVALRCDPISGHVSLFWYQQALGQGPEFLTYFQNEAQLDKSGLPSDRFFAERPEGSVSTLKIQRTQQEDSAVYLCASSSQGAWWNTEAFFGQGTRLTVV.

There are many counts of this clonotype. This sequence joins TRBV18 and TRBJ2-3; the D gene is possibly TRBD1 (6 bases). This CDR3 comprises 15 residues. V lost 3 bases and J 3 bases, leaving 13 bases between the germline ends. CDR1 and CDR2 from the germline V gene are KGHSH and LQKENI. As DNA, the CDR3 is TGTGCCAGCTCACCCTACGACAGGAATACAGATACGCAGTATTTT. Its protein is CASSPYDRNTDTQYF. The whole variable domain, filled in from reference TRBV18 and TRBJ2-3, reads NAGVMQNPRHLVRRRGQEARLRCSPMKGHSHVYWYRQLPEEGLKFMVYLQKENIIDESGMPKERFSAEFPKEGPSILRIQQVVRGDSAAYFCASSPYDRNTDTQYFGPGTRLTVL.

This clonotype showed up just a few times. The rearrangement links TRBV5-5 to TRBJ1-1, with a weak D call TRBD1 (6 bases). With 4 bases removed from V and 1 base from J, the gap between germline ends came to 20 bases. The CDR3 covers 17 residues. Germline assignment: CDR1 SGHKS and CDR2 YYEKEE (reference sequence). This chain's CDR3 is CASSRTGTRDTNTEAFF. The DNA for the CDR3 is TGTGCCAGCAGCCGGACCGGGACAAGAGACACGAACACTGAAGCTTTCTTT.

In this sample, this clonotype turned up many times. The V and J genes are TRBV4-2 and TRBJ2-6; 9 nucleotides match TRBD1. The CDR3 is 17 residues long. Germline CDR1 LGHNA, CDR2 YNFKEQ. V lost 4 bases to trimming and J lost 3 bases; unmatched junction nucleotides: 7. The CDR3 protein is CASSPSDRGYGANVLTF. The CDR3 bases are TGTGCCAGCAGCCCTTCAGACAGGGGGTATGGGGCCAACGTCCTGACTTTC.

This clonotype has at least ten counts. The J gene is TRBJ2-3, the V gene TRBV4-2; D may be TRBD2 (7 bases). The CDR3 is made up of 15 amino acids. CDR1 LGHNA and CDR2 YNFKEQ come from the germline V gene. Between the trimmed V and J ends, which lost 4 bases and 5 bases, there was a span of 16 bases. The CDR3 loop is CASSLRGGAQDTQYF. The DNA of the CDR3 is TGTGCCAGCAGCCTTCGAGGGGGGGCCCAAGATACGCAGTATTTT.

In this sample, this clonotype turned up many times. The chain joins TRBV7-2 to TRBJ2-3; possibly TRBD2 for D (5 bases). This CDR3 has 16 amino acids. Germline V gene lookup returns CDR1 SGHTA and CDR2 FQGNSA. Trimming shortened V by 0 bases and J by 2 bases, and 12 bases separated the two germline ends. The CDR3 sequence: CASSLARAALTDTQYF. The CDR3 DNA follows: TGTGCCAGCAGCTTAGCGAGGGCCGCACTCACAGATACGCAGTATTTT.

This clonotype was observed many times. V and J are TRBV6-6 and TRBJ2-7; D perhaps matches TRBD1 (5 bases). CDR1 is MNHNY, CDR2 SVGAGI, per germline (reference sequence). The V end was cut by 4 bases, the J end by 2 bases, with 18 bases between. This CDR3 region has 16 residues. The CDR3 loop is CASSWTRQRQTYEQYF. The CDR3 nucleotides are TGTGCCAGCAGTTGGACCAGACAGCGTCAAACCTACGAGCAGTACTTC.

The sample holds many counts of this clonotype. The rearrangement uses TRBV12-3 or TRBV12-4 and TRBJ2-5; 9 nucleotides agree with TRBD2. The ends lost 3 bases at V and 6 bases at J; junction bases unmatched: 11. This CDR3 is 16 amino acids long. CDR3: CASSLGTSKSWKTQYF. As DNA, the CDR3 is TGTGCCAGCAGTTTGGGGACTAGCAAGTCCTGGAAGACCCAGTACTTC.

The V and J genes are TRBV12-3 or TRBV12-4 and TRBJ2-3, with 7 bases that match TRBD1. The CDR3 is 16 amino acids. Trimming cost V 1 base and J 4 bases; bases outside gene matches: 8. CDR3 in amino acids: CASSLGDRSGADTQYF. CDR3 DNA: TGTGCCAGCAGTTTAGGGGACAGATCCGGAGCAGATACGCAGTATTTT.

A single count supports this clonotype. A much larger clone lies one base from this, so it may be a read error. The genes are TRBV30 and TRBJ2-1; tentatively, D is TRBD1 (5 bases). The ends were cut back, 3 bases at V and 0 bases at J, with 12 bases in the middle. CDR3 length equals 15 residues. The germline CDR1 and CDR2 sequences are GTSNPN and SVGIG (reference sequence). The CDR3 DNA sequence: TGTGCCTGGAGCTGCCGACAGAGCTCCTACAATGAGCAGTTCTTC. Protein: CAWSCRQSSYNEQFF.

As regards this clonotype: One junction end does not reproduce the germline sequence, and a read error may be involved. The CDR3 DNA reads TGCAGCGCTAGAGGCCGGACTAGAGTTTGTGGTGAGCAGTTCTTC. Translating gives CSARGRTRVCGEQFF. This rearrangement joins TRBV20-1 to TRBJ2-1, with 7 nucleotides matching TRBD2. The CDR3 has 15 amino acids. Germline values: CDR1 DFQATT, CDR2 SNEGSKA (reference sequence).

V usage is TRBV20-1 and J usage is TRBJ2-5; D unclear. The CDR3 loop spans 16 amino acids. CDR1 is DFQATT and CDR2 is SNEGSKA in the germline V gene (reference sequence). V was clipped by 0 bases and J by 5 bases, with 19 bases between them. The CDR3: CSARDPLVSSRETQYF. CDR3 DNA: TGCAGTGCTAGAGATCCCCTAGTTTCGTCGCGGGAGACCCAGTACTTC.

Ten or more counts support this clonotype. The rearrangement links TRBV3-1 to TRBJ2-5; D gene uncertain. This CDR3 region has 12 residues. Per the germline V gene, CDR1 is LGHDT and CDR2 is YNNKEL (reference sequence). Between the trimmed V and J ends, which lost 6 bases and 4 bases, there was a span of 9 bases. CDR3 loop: CASSRGRETQYF. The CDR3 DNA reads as TGTGCCAGCAGTCGCGGAAGAGAGACCCAGTACTTC.

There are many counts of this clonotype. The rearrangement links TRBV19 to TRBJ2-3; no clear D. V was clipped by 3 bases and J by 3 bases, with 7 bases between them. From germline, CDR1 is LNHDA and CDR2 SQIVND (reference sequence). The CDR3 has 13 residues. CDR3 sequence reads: CASSIRVTDTQYF. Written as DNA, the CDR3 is TGTGCCAGTAGTATTCGGGTTACAGATACGCAGTATTTT.

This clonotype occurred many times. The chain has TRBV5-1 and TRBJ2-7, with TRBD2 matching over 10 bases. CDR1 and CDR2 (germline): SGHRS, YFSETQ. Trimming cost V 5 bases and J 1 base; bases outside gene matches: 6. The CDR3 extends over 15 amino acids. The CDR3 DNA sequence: TGCGCCAGCAGTATACTAGCGGGGTTGTCCTACGAGCAGTACTTC. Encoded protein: CASSILAGLSYEQYF.

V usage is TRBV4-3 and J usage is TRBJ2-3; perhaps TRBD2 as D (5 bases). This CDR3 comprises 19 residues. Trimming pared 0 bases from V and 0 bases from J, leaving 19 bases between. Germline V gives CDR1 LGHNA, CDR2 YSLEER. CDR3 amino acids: CASSQDGRGDTHSTDTQYF. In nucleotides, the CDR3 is TGCGCCAGCAGCCAAGATGGACGGGGTGATACTCATAGCACAGATACGCAGTATTTT.

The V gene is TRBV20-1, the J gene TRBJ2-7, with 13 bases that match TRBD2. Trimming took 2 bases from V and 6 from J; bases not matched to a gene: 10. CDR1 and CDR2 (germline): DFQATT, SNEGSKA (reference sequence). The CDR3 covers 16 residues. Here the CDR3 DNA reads TGCAGTGCTAGACACGGGACTAGCGGGGTCCGTGGCGAGCAGTACTTC. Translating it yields CSARHGTSGVRGEQYF.

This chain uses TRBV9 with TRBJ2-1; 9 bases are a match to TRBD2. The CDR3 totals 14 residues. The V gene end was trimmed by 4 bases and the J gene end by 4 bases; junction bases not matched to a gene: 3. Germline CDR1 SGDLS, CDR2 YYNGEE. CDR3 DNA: TGTGCCAGCAGCATAACTAGCGGGTACAATGAGCAGTTCTTC. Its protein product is CASSITSGYNEQFF.

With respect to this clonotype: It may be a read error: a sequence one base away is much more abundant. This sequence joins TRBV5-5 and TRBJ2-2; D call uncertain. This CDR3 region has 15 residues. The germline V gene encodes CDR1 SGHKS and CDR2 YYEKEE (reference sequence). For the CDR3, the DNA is TGTGTCAGCAGCTTGGAGATCGCGAACACCGGGGAGCTGTTTTTT. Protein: CVSSLEIANTGELFF.

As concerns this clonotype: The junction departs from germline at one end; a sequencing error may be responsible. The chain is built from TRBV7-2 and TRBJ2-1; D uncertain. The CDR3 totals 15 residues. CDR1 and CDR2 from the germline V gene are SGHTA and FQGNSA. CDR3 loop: CASSSNRNRANEQFF. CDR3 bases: TGTGCCAGCAGCTCGAATCGGAACCGGGCCAATGAACAGTTCTTC.

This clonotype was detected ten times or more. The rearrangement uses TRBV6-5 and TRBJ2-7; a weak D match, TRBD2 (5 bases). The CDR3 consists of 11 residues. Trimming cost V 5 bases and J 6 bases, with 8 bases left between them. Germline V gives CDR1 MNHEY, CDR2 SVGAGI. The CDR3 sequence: CASSNGIEQYF. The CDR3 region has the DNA TGTGCCAGCAGTAACGGGATCGAGCAGTACTTC.

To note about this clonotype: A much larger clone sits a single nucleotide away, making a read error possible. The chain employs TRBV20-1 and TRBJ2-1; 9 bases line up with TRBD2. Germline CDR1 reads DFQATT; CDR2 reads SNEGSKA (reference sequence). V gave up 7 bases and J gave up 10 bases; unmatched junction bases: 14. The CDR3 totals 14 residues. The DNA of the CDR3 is TGCAGTGTTAAGGCGGGGGGGCGGTCCTACGAGCAGTTCTTC. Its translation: CSVKAGGRSYEQFF.

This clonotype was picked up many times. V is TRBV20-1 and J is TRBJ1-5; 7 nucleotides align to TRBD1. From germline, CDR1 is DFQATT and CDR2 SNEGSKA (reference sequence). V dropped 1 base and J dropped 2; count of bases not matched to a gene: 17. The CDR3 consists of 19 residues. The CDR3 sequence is CSARGERTNRDSRNQPQHF. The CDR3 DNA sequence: TGCAGTGCTAGAGGTGAACGCACAAACCGGGACAGCCGCAATCAGCCCCAGCATTTT.

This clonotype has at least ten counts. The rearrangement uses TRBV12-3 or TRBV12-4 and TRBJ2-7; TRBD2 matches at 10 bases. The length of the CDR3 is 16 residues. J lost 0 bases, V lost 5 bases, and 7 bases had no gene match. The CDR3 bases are TGTGCCAGCAGTCCTACTAGCGGGGTTTTCTCCTACGAGCAGTACTTC. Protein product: CASSPTSGVFSYEQYF.

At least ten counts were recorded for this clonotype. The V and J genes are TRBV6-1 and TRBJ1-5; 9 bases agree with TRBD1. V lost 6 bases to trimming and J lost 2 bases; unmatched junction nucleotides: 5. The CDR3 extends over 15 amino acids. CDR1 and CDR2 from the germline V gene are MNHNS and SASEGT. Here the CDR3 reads CASRARTGGNQPQHF. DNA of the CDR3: TGTGCCAGCAGGGCCCGGACAGGGGGCAATCAGCCCCAGCATTTT.

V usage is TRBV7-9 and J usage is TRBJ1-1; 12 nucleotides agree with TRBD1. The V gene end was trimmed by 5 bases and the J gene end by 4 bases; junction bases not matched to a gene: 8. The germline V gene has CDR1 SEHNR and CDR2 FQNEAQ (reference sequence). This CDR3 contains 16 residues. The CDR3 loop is CASSLGTGGLTTEAFF. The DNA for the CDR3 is TGTGCCAGCAGCCTAGGGACAGGGGGCTTGACCACTGAAGCTTTCTTT.

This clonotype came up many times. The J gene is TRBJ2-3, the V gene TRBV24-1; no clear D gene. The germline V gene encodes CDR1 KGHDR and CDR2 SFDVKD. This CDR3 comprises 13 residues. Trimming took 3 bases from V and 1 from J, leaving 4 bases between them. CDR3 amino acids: CATSDPGTDTQYF. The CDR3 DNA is TGTGCCACCAGTGATCCCGGCACAGATACGCAGTATTTT.

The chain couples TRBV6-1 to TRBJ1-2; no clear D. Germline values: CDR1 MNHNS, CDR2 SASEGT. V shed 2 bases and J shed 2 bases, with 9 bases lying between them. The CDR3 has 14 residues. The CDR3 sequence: CASSESPWNYGYTF. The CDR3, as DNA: TGTGCCAGCAGTGAAAGTCCCTGGAACTATGGCTACACCTTC.